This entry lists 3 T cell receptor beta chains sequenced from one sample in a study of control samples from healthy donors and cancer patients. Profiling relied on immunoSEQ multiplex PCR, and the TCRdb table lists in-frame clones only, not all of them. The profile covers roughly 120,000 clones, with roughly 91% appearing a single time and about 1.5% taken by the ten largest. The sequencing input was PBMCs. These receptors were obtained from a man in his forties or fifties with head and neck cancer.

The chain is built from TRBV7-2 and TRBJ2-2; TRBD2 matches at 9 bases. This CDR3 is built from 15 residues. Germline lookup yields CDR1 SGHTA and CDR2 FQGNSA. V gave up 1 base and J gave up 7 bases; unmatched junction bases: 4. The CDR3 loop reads CASSLGLAEGGELFF. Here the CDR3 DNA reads TGTGCCAGCAGCTTAGGACTAGCGGAGGGCGGGGAGCTGTTTTTT.

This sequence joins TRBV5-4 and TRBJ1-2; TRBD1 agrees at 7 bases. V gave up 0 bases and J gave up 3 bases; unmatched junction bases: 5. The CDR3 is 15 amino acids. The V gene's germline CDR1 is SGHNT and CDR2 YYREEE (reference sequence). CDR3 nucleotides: TGTGCCAGCAGCTTGGTACAGGGGCTTGACTATGGCTACACCTTC. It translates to CASSLVQGLDYGYTF.

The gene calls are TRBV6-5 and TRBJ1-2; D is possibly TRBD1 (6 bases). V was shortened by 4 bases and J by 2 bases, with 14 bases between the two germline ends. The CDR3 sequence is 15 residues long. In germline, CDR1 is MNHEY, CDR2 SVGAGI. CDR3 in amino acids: CASSSRPGQNYGYTF. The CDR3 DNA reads TGTGCCAGCAGTTCCAGGCCTGGACAGAACTATGGCTACACCTTC.